Listed below are T cell receptor beta chains from one sample, sequenced in a study of shared clonotypes between healthy human individuals. Here immunoSEQ multiplex PCR was the method, and the copy in TCRdb shows in-frame clones only, minus some. The sample has about 2.1 million clones, 93% seen once. The sample consisted of naive CD8+ T cells from PBMCs. Receptors were obtained from a man aged 18 to 29 in good health. Some clones in this sample may be carry-over from other donors' samples. The CDR3 runs from the conserved cysteine through the conserved F or W. A D gene is named only where the DNA matches it firmly. Rows give clone size only sometimes, using once, few, many, or a class for an expanded clone.

size: once; J: TRBJ2-7; V: TRBV19; D: -; DNA: TGTGCCAGTAGTATACATCCCGGGCACTACGAGCAGTACTTC; CDR3: CASSIHPGHYEQYF
size: -; J: TRBJ2-7; V: TRBV7-9; D: -; DNA: TGTGCCAGCAGCTTACCCACAACTGGACGGATCCTCCTCTACGAGCAGTACTTC; CDR3: CASSLPTTGRILLYEQYF
size: few; J: TRBJ1-5; V: TRBV19; D: -; DNA: TGTGCCAGTAGTATCTCTCAGAACAATCAGCCCCAGCATTTT; CDR3: CASSISQNNQPQHF
size: -; J: TRBJ2-1; V: TRBV15; D: -; DNA: TGTGCCACCGCCGAAGCTGGGAGCTCCTACAATGAGCAGTTCTTC; CDR3: CATAEAGSSYNEQFF
size: few; J: TRBJ1-3; V: TRBV28; D: -; DNA: TGTGCCAGCAGTTTATGGGGTTCTGGAAACACCATATATTTT; CDR3: CASSLWGSGNTIYF
size: -; J: TRBJ1-5; V: TRBV7-6; D: TRBD1; DNA: TGTGCCAGCAGCGCGGACAGGGGTTCCAATCAGCCCCAGCATTTT; CDR3: CASSADRGSNQPQHF
size: -; J: TRBJ2-2; V: TRBV7-9; D: -; DNA: TGTGCCTCGGAGGAGATTAACACCGGGGAGCTGTTTTTT; CDR3: CASEEINTGELFF
size: -; J: TRBJ2-1; V: TRBV4-2; D: TRBD2; DNA: TGTGCCAGCAGCCAAGGGCAGCTAGACGGGGGGGATGAGCAGTTCTTC; CDR3: CASSQGQLDGGDEQFF
size: -; J: TRBJ2-2; V: TRBV23-1; D: TRBD2; DNA: TGCGCCAGCAGTCGGGGTAGAAACAAGACTAGCGTCGACACCGGGGAGCTGTTTTTT; CDR3: CASSRGRNKTSVDTGELFF
size: -; J: TRBJ2-2; V: TRBV27; D: TRBD2; DNA: TGTGCCAGCAACGAGCGGGAGGCGAACACCGGGGAGCTGTTTTTT; CDR3: CASNEREANTGELFF
size: -; J: TRBJ2-6; V: TRBV6-4; D: TRBD2; DNA: TGTGCCAGCAGTGACGATTTTGGGACTAGCGGCTCTGGGGCCAACGTCCTGACTTTC; CDR3: CASSDDFGTSGSGANVLTF
size: -; J: TRBJ2-7; V: TRBV19; D: -; DNA: TGTGCCAGTAGTATTCGTTGGCAGGGCGGCTACGAGCAGTACTTC; CDR3: CASSIRWQGGYEQYF